This entry lists 24 T cell receptor beta chains sequenced from one sample in a study of shared clonotypes between healthy human individuals. Profiling relied on immunoSEQ multiplex PCR, and the TCRdb table lists in-frame clones only, not all of them. The repertoire holds roughly 700,000 clones, with 74% as singletons. Sequenced material: memory CD4+ T cells sorted from blood. Subset defined: CD45RA-negative fraction. The receptors were gathered from a woman in her twenties or thirties in good health.

The genes are TRBV2 and TRBJ2-7; D might be TRBD2 (6 bases). This CDR3 spans 14 amino acids. With 6 bases removed from V and 6 bases from J, the gap between germline ends came to 18 bases. Germline CDR1 and CDR2: SNHLY and FYNNEI. The CDR3 spells CASRGTLQHREQYF. The CDR3, as DNA: TGTGCCAGCAGGGGGACTCTCCAGCATCGCGAGCAGTACTTC.

V and J are TRBV11-2 and TRBJ1-2, with a tentative D call TRBD1 (6 bases). V lost 5 bases to trimming and J lost 4 bases, with 11 bases between them. The germline gives CDR1 SGHAT, CDR2 FQNNGV. This CDR3 comprises 13 residues. The CDR3 here is CASSRTVGYGYTF. Written as DNA, the CDR3 is TGTGCCAGCAGCAGGACAGTTGGCTATGGCTACACCTTC.

The genes are TRBV6-1 and TRBJ2-1, with 7 positions matching TRBD2. With 3 bases clipped from V and 5 bases from J, the junction kept 13 bases outside the gene matches. The CDR3 spans 17 residues. CDR1 MNHNS and CDR2 SASEGT come from the germline V gene. The CDR3 nucleotides read TGTGCCAGCAGTGAGCATCCGCGGGACTACAAGAACAATGAGCAGTTCTTC. It yields the protein CASSEHPRDYKNNEQFF.

The chain employs TRBV19 and TRBJ1-5; the D is unclear. CDR1 LNHDA and CDR2 SQIVND come from the germline V gene (reference sequence). V was shortened by 7 bases and J by 0 bases, with 10 bases between the two germline ends. This CDR3 has 14 residues. The CDR3 DNA sequence: TGTGCCAGTATGGGCAGATATAGCAATCAGCCCCAGCATTTT. This sequence encodes CASMGRYSNQPQHF.

This chain uses TRBV9 with TRBJ2-3; D gene ambiguous. CDR1 SGDLS and CDR2 YYNGEE come from the germline V gene. V lost 0 bases and J 0 bases, leaving 8 bases between the germline ends. The CDR3 contains 15 residues. CDR3 nucleotide sequence: TGTGCCAGCAGCGTAGTTGCGGTGAGCACAGATACGCAGTATTTT. Protein product: CASSVVAVSTDTQYF.

V gene TRBV7-9 combines with J gene TRBJ1-2; D gene ambiguous. V was trimmed by 3 bases and J by 7 bases, leaving 9 bases between them. The length of the CDR3 is 12 residues. Germline V gives CDR1 SEHNR, CDR2 FQNEAQ (reference sequence). CDR3 nucleotide sequence: TGTGCCAGCAGCTTCGGGGAGGGTGGCTACACCTTC. This sequence encodes CASSFGEGGYTF.

V gene TRBV7-9 combines with J gene TRBJ2-3, with D tentatively TRBD1 (6 bases). The CDR3 runs to 14 residues. V was shortened by 5 bases and J by 1 base, with 10 bases between the two germline ends. Germline assignment: CDR1 SEHNR and CDR2 FQNEAQ (reference sequence). The chain's CDR3 is CASSPRQGTDTQYF. DNA for the CDR3: TGTGCCAGCAGCCCTCGACAGGGCACAGATACGCAGTATTTT.

This chain links TRBV19 with TRBJ2-2; unclear D gene. Per the germline V gene, CDR1 is LNHDA and CDR2 is SQIVND (reference sequence). The CDR3 sequence is 13 residues long. V lost 6 bases and J 6 bases, leaving 11 bases between the germline ends. The CDR3 sequence: CASRQRPSGELFF. In nucleotides, the CDR3 is TGTGCCAGTAGGCAACGACCATCCGGGGAGCTGTTTTTT.

This clone was seen only a few times. The chain uses TRBV2 and TRBJ2-1; D is ambiguous. Germline values: CDR1 SNHLY, CDR2 FYNNEI. CDR3 size: 14 residues. V lost 4 bases, J lost 10 bases, and 17 bases lay in between. CDR3 amino acids: CASSGSPSYNEQFF. The DNA of the CDR3 is TGTGCCAGCAGTGGAAGCCCCTCCTATAACGAGCAGTTCTTC. Filled out from reference TRBV2 and TRBJ2-1, the complete variable domain reads EPEVTQTPSHQVTQMGQEVILRCVPISNHLYFYWYRQILGQKVEFLVSFYNNEISEKSEIFDDQFSVERPDGSNFTLKIRSTKLEDSAMYFCASSGSPSYNEQFFGPGTRLTVL.

This sequence joins TRBV27 and TRBJ2-1; D uncertain. The CDR3 runs to 15 residues. Trimming removed 3 bases from V and 0 bases from J, with 9 bases in between. Germline V gene lookup returns CDR1 MNHEY and CDR2 SMNVEV (reference sequence). DNA of the CDR3: TGTGCCAGCAGTTTGGGCGAGAGCTCCTACAATGAGCAGTTCTTC. It is translated as CASSLGESSYNEQFF.

This clone was recorded at least ten times. Other DNA sequences in this sample translate to the same CDR3. This chain joins TRBV7-2 and TRBJ2-1, with D tentatively TRBD2 (5 bases). The germline V and J ends were trimmed by 3 bases and 0 bases, with 9 bases remaining between them. The germline V gene has CDR1 SGHTA and CDR2 FQGNSA. The CDR3 contains 15 residues. The CDR3 DNA reads as TGTGCCAGCAGCTTGGCGGGTAGCTCCTACAATGAGCAGTTCTTC. It is translated as CASSLAGSSYNEQFF.

The rearrangement joins TRBV11-2 to TRBJ2-4, with 13 bases lining up with TRBD2. After removal of 4 bases from V and 0 bases from J, the junction contained 3 bases not matched to a gene. This CDR3 spans 17 amino acids. Germline CDR1 and CDR2: SGHAT and FQNNGV. The CDR3 sequence: CASSSTSGRLAKNIQYF. CDR3 DNA sequence: TGTGCCAGCAGCTCGACTAGCGGGAGGTTAGCCAAAAACATTCAGTACTTC.

This chain connects TRBV27 to TRBJ1-5, with 10 nucleotides matching TRBD1. The trim removed 6 bases at V and 6 bases at J, leaving 8 bases unmatched. Germline-derived CDR1 and CDR2 are MNHEY and SMNVEV (reference sequence). The CDR3 has 15 residues. CDR3 DNA sequence: TGTGCCAGCAGGTCCCTGGACAGGGGGAGTCAGCCCCAGCATTTT. Amino acids: CASRSLDRGSQPQHF.

V usage is TRBV27 and J usage is TRBJ2-7; the match to TRBD2 covers 7 bases. V dropped 4 bases and J dropped 5; count of bases not matched to a gene: 5. Germline assignment: CDR1 MNHEY and CDR2 SMNVEV (reference sequence). This CDR3 is built from 13 residues. CDR3 in amino acids: CASSSTSAHEQYF. CDR3 nucleotide sequence: TGTGCCAGCAGTTCAACTAGCGCCCACGAGCAGTACTTC.

The chain couples TRBV2 to TRBJ1-1, with D uncertain. The V and J ends lost 2 bases and 4 bases respectively, with 8 bases between them. The germline CDR1 and CDR2 sequences are SNHLY and FYNNEI. The CDR3 covers 13 residues. The CDR3 sequence is CASSERRGTEAFF. Here the CDR3 DNA reads TGTGCCAGCAGTGAAAGGCGGGGCACTGAAGCTTTCTTT.

This chain uses TRBV5-1 with TRBJ2-3; D remains ambiguous. Germline V gives CDR1 SGHRS, CDR2 YFSETQ. Trimming took 1 base from V and 1 from J, leaving 10 bases between them. The CDR3 has 15 amino acids. The CDR3 region is CASSLFSYGTDTQYF. CDR3 sequence (DNA): TGCGCCAGCAGCTTGTTTAGTTACGGCACAGATACGCAGTATTTT.

V gene TRBV28 combines with J gene TRBJ2-1, with D uncertain. Germline V CDR1 and CDR2: MDHEN, SYDVKM. V lost 4 bases and J 12 bases, leaving 13 bases between the germline ends. CDR3 length: 12 residues. Here the CDR3 reads CASSSNRWRQFF. The CDR3 DNA reads TGTGCCAGCAGTTCCAACCGGTGGAGGCAGTTCTTC.

As to this clone: The junction shows a germline mismatch at one end, possibly a read error. CDR3 region: CVISEGRSNTGELFF. CDR3 in DNA: TGTGTCATCAGTGAGGGTCGTTCGAACACCGGGGAGCTGTTTTTT. The J gene is TRBJ2-2, the V gene TRBV10-3; TRBD2 is a possible D gene (5 bases). Germline CDR1 and CDR2: ENHRY and SYGVKD. The CDR3 consists of 15 residues.

This clone was seen only a few times. The chain has TRBV25-1 and TRBJ2-1; D is possibly TRBD2 (8 bases). V was shortened by 6 bases and J by 7 bases, with 22 bases between the two germline ends. From germline, CDR1 is MGHDK and CDR2 SYGVNS. The CDR3 consists of 16 residues. In DNA, the CDR3 is TGTGCCAGCAGCTCAGGGGGTAGCGGGAAGGGGAATGAGCAGTTCTTC. It is translated as CASSSGGSGKGNEQFF.

The rearrangement joins TRBV5-1 to TRBJ2-7; 7 bases are a match to TRBD1. The V gene end was trimmed by 6 bases and the J gene end by 1 base; junction bases not matched to a gene: 7. This CDR3 comprises 14 residues. Germline CDR1 SGHRS, CDR2 YFSETQ. The CDR3 protein is CASTNRGRSYEQYF. DNA of the CDR3: TGCGCCAGCACTAACAGGGGTCGTTCCTACGAGCAGTACTTC.

V and J are TRBV2 and TRBJ2-1, with TRBD2 matching over 8 bases. Unmatched junction bases numbered 4, after V lost 7 bases and J lost 2 bases. The germline V gene has CDR1 SNHLY and CDR2 FYNNEI. CDR3 length: 14 residues. The CDR3 coding sequence is TGTGCCAGCATTAGGACTAGCACCTACAATGAGCAGTTCTTC. This translates into CASIRTSTYNEQFF. The entire variable domain, with the rest obtained from reference TRBV2 and TRBJ2-1, is as follows: EPEVTQTPSHQVTQMGQEVILRCVPISNHLYFYWYRQILGQKVEFLVSFYNNEISEKSEIFDDQFSVERPDGSNFTLKIRSTKLEDSAMYFCASIRTSTYNEQFFGPGTRLTVL.

The rearrangement links TRBV19 to TRBJ2-5; D remains unclear. Germline values: CDR1 LNHDA, CDR2 SQIVND (reference sequence). The CDR3 length is 15 residues. Trimming shortened V by 5 bases and J by 5 bases, and 18 bases separated the two germline ends. Here the CDR3 DNA reads TGTGCCAGTAGTGTTGGGCTTTCCCAGGTGGAGACCCAGTACTTC. The encoded protein is CASSVGLSQVETQYF.

This CDR3 is CASSSPLAGANEQFF. The CDR3 nucleotides are TGTGCCAGCAGTTCACCGCTAGCGGGAGCGAATGAGCAGTTCTTC. The chain combines TRBV28 with TRBJ2-1, with 10 bases matching TRBD2. The germline CDR1 and CDR2 sequences are MDHEN and SYDVKM. With 4 bases clipped from V and 7 bases from J, the junction kept 7 bases outside the gene matches. This CDR3 has 15 residues.

The chain combines TRBV4-2 with TRBJ2-7; TRBD1 matches 9 bases. Germline V gene data show CDR1 as LGHNA and CDR2 as YNFKEQ. This CDR3 is built from 17 residues. V lost 0 bases to trimming and J lost 0 bases; unmatched junction nucleotides: 6. CDR3 region: CASSQESRTGDSYEQYF. The CDR3 DNA sequence: TGTGCCAGCAGCCAAGAGTCCAGGACAGGGGACTCCTACGAGCAGTACTTC.